Described below is a single TCR beta chain sequence and its context. CDR1 is SNHLY, CDR2 FYNNEI, per germline. The V gene lost 1 base and the J gene lost 1 base, with 10 bases spanning the gap. The CDR3 has 15 residues. The sample comes from a study of blood T cell repertoires in COVID-19. Across the whole study: The United States, Italy and Spain provided the acute and convalescent COVID-19 samples. PBMCs, B-cell-depleted T cells, or T cells provided the cDNA or gDNA that made up the material.

Original analysis: Amplifying reference gene primers gave estimates of nucleated cell counts. Libraries were prepared by immunoSEQ multiplex PCR; TCRdb keeps only in-frame clonotypes and omits some of them. Clone size and V and J calls were adopted from that table, with D and trimming inferred from the DNA. The table lists about 47,000 clones, roughly 80% of them singletons. The TCR was taken from a human donor with acute or convalescent COVID-19. The donor label of this sample is uncertain. The sequencing sample was made of peripheral blood. V and J are TRBV2 and TRBJ1-2; D is perhaps TRBD1 (6 bases). CDR3 nucleotide sequence: TGTGCCAGCAGTGAAGATGGGACAAATAACTATGGCTACACCTTC. The encoded protein is CASSEDGTNNYGYTF. The full variable domain, rest sourced from reference TRBV2 and TRBJ1-2, is EPEVTQTPSHQVTQMGQEVILRCVPISNHLYFYWYRQILGQKVEFLVSFYNNEISEKSEIFDDQFSVERPDGSNFTLKIRSTKLEDSAMYFCASSEDGTNNYGYTFGSGTRLTVV.